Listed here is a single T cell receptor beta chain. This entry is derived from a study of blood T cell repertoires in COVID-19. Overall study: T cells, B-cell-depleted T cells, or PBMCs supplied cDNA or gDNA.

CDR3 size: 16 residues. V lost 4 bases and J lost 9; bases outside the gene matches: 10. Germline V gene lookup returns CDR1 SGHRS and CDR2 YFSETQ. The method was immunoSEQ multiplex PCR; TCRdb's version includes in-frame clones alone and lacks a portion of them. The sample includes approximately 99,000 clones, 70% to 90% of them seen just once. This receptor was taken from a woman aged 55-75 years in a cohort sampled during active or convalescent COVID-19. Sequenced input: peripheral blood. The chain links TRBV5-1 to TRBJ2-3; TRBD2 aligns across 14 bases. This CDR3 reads CASSGGTSGGPRTQYF. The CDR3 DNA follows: TGCGCCAGCAGCGGTGGGACTAGCGGGGGCCCTCGGACGCAGTATTTT. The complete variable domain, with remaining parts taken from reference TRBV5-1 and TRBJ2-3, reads KAGVTQTPRYLIKTRGQQVTLSCSPISGHRSVSWYQQTPGQGLQFLFEYFSETQRNKGNFPGRFSGRQFSNSRSEMNVSTLELGDSALYLCASSGGTSGGPRTQYFGPGTRLTVL.